Listed below are T cell receptor beta chains from one sample, sequenced in a study of cytomegalovirus exposure and HLA in healthy donors. Clones were sequenced by immunoSEQ multiplex PCR, and TCRdb holds only the in-frame ones, with some missing. The top ten clones hold more than 1.5% of a sample with approximately 180,000 clones, more than 75% of them seen once. The sequenced material came from PBMCs. The source is a woman between 45 and 60 years old in good health and CMV-seronegative. CDR3s include the opening cysteine and the closing phenylalanine or tryptophan. D genes are given only for firm matches. A row's size may be missing; if present it is once, few, many or a size class.

size	D	V	J	CDR3	DNA
NA	TRBD2	TRBV19	TRBJ2-1	CASSVSGRGVEQFF	TGTGCCAGTAGTGTCAGCGGGAGGGGGGTTGAGCAGTTCTTC
NA	TRBD2	TRBV28	TRBJ2-7	CASTEGTSGREQYF	TGTGCCAGCACCGAGGGAACTAGCGGGAGGGAGCAGTACTTC
NA	NA	TRBV2	TRBJ2-3	CASRGGGQGTDTQYF	TGTGCCAGCCGCGGGGGGGGACAGGGCACAGATACGCAGTATTTT
NA	TRBD1	TRBV19	TRBJ1-2	CASRQDRASYGYTF	TGTGCCAGTAGACAGGACAGGGCATCCTATGGCTACACCTTC
NA	NA	TRBV2	TRBJ1-5	CASSSGVRQPQHF	TGTGCCAGCAGTTCAGGGGTACGTCAGCCCCAGCATTTT
NA	TRBD1	TRBV29-1	TRBJ2-7	CSASFGTGTYEQYF	TGCAGCGCCTCTTTCGGGACAGGTACCTACGAGCAGTACTTC
NA	NA	TRBV28	TRBJ1-2	CASSLQGNYGYTF	TGTGCCAGCAGTTTACAGGGGAACTATGGCTACACCTTC
NA	TRBD2	TRBV11-3	TRBJ2-1	CASSLSGRADNEQFF	TGTGCCAGCAGCTTAAGCGGGAGGGCCGACAATGAGCAGTTCTTC
NA	NA	TRBV7-3	TRBJ2-3	CASSFQGGTQYF	TGTGCCAGCAGCTTCCAGGGAGGTACGCAGTATTTT
NA	TRBD1	TRBV7-2	TRBJ2-4	CASSLLFLGQGTKNIQYF	TGTGCCAGCAGCTTACTTTTCCTAGGACAGGGGACCAAAAACATTCAGTACTTC
NA	NA	TRBV7-7	TRBJ2-5	CASSATYPETQYF	TGTGCTAGCAGCGCCACCTACCCAGAGACCCAGTACTTC
NA	NA	TRBV25-1	TRBJ2-3	CASSEYDNTDTQYF	TGTGCCAGCAGTGAATATGACAACACAGATACGCAGTATTTT
NA	TRBD2	TRBV6-1	TRBJ2-1	CASSEGTSGRGQFF	TGTGCCAGCAGTGAAGGGACTAGCGGGAGAGGGCAGTTCTTC
NA	TRBD2	TRBV7-9	TRBJ2-1	CASSIAGTSGFNEQFF	TGTGCCAGCAGCATAGCCGGGACTAGCGGATTCAATGAGCAGTTCTTC
once	TRBD1	TRBV19	TRBJ2-7	CASSTFHGTDLYEQYF	TGTGCCAGTAGTACCTTTCATGGGACAGACCTCTACGAGCAGTACTTC
NA	NA	TRBV19	TRBJ1-4	CASSVVGQGNEKLFF	TGTGCCAGTAGTGTGGTCGGCCAGGGCAATGAAAAACTGTTTTTT
NA	NA	TRBV29-1	TRBJ2-5	CSGGAGEAQYF	TGCAGTGGGGGGGCAGGGGAGGCCCAGTACTTC
NA	NA	TRBV19	TRBJ2-7	CASSMRQTYEQYF	TGTGCCAGTAGTATGCGACAGACCTACGAGCAGTACTTC
NA	NA	TRBV19	TRBJ2-1	CASNSFEGYNEQFF	TGTGCCAGTAATTCCTTCGAGGGATACAATGAGCAGTTCTTC
NA	NA	TRBV7-2	TRBJ1-2	CASSLVGTMGGYTF	TGTGCCAGCAGCTTAGTGGGGACAATGGGAGGCTACACCTTC
once	TRBD1	TRBV7-2	TRBJ2-5	CASSLGQQETQYF	TGTGCCAGCAGCTTGGGACAGCAAGAGACCCAGTACTTC
NA	NA	TRBV6-6	TRBJ1-1	CASIRDTLNTEAFF	TGTGCCAGCATTCGGGACACCTTGAACACTGAAGCTTTCTTT
NA	TRBD2	TRBV11-2	TRBJ2-6	CASSLVAGGPPGANVLTF	TGTGCCAGCAGCTTAGTAGCGGGAGGCCCTCCTGGGGCCAACGTCCTGACTTTC
NA	NA	TRBV15	TRBJ1-5	CATSIGGGNQPQHF	TGTGCCACCAGCATCGGGGGGGGTAATCAGCCCCAGCATTTT
NA	TRBD2	TRBV9	TRBJ2-1	CASSELGLADYNEQFF	TGTGCCAGCAGTGAACTAGGACTAGCGGACTACAATGAGCAGTTCTTC
NA	NA	TRBV4-2	TRBJ2-3	CASSQLGGGRGTDTQYF	TGTGCCAGCAGCCAACTAGGGGGGGGGAGGGGCACAGATACGCAGTATTTT
NA	NA	TRBV27	TRBJ2-5	CASSLSPTETQYF	TGTGCCAGCAGTTTATCCCCTACCGAGACCCAGTACTTC
NA	TRBD2	TRBV4-1	TRBJ2-5	CASSLGPSGKETQYF	TGCGCCAGCAGCCTGGGGCCTAGCGGGAAGGAGACCCAGTACTTC
NA	TRBD1	TRBV2	TRBJ1-3	CASTGQAWSGNTIYF	TGTGCCAGCACGGGACAGGCGTGGTCTGGAAACACCATATATTTT
NA	NA	TRBV30	TRBJ1-1	CAWSVSGTEAFF	TGTGCCTGGAGTGTATCCGGCACTGAAGCTTTCTTT
NA	TRBD1	TRBV6-1	TRBJ1-5	CASSDREYSNQPQHF	TGTGCCAGCAGCGACAGGGAATATAGCAATCAGCCCCAGCATTTT
few	NA	TRBV18	TRBJ1-3	CASSPRIKGDLKNTIYF	TGTGCCAGCTCACCCCGTATTAAGGGGGACCTGAAGAACACCATATATTTT
NA	NA	TRBV7-7	TRBJ2-3	CASSLFIGDTQYF	TGTGCTAGCAGCTTATTCATCGGGGATACGCAGTATTTT
NA	NA	TRBV19	TRBJ1-5	CASSIEGGGNQPQHF	TGTGCCAGTAGTATAGAGGGGGGAGGCAATCAGCCCCAGCATTTT
NA	TRBD1	TRBV7-9	TRBJ2-1	CASRGDRGDYNEQFF	TGTGCCAGCAGAGGGGACAGGGGGGACTACAATGAGCAGTTCTTC
NA	TRBD2	TRBV5-1	TRBJ2-7	CASSLGSGRVRFYEQYF	TGCGCCAGCAGCTTGGGTAGTGGGAGGGTCCGGTTTTACGAGCAGTACTTC
NA	TRBD1	TRBV9	TRBJ2-1	CASSATLGTGGGREQFF	TGTGCCAGCAGCGCCACCCTCGGGACAGGGGGCGGACGGGAGCAGTTCTTC
NA	TRBD2	TRBV4-2	TRBJ2-1	CASSPSGSYSYNEQFF	TGTGCCAGCAGCCCTAGCGGGAGCTACTCCTACAATGAGCAGTTCTTC
NA	NA	TRBV27	TRBJ2-2	CASSFSSPPGELFF	TGTGCCAGCAGTTTTTCCAGTCCCCCCGGGGAGCTGTTTTTT
NA	TRBD1	TRBV7-3	TRBJ2-2	CASSLGTAANTGELFF	TGTGCCAGCAGCCTCGGGACAGCCGCGAACACCGGGGAGCTGTTTTTT
NA	TRBD1	TRBV19	TRBJ1-2	CASSPHTRDRGSGYTF	TGTGCCAGTAGTCCCCACACCCGGGACAGGGGGAGTGGCTACACCTTC
NA	NA	TRBV4-3	TRBJ1-4	CASSPKGGLGEKLFF	TGCGCCAGCAGCCCAAAGGGGGGGCTTGGCGAAAAACTGTTTTTT
NA	NA	TRBV18	TRBJ2-5	CASSPQPGAGETQYF	TGTGCCAGCTCACCACAGCCAGGGGCGGGAGAGACCCAGTACTTC
NA	TRBD1	TRBV12-5	TRBJ2-4	CASGLSRADRALAKNIQYF	TGTGCTAGTGGTTTGTCTCGGGCGGACAGGGCGCTAGCCAAAAACATTCAGTACTTC
NA	TRBD1	TRBV5-4	TRBJ1-2	CASSSRPTGGYGYTF	TGTGCCAGCAGCAGTCGCCCGACAGGGGGCTATGGCTACACCTTC
NA	NA	TRBV4-3	TRBJ1-5	CASSQDQPGMNSNQPQHF	TGCGCCAGCAGCCAAGATCAGCCAGGGATGAATAGCAATCAGCCCCAGCATTTT
NA	NA	TRBV5-4	TRBJ2-3	CASSLDGTSTDTQYF	TGTGCCAGCAGCTTGGACGGGACTAGCACAGATACGCAGTATTTT
NA	NA	TRBV5-8	TRBJ2-4	CASSLGQLAKNIQYF	TGTGCCAGCAGTTTGGGACAACTAGCCAAAAACATTCAGTACTTC
NA	TRBD2	TRBV5-6	TRBJ2-7	CASSSSGGSSYEQYF	TGTGCCAGCAGCTCAAGCGGGGGGAGCTCCTACGAGCAGTACTTC
NA	NA	TRBV4-3	TRBJ2-1	CASSQESGGKANEQFF	TGCGCCAGCAGCCAAGAATCTGGTGGTAAAGCCAATGAGCAGTTCTTC
NA	NA	TRBV4-3	TRBJ2-5	CASSQGSPPYQETQYF	TGCGCCAGCAGCCAAGGGAGCCCCCCGTACCAAGAGACCCAGTACTTC
NA	NA	TRBV18	TRBJ1-2	CASSPGGNYGYTF	TGTGCCAGCTCACCAGGGGGGAACTATGGCTACACCTTC
NA	NA	TRBV7-9	TRBJ1-1	CASSLRMNTEAFF	TGTGCCAGCTCCCTGCGAATGAACACTGAAGCTTTCTTT
NA	NA	TRBV18	TRBJ1-3	CASSPTMTGFSGNTIYF	TGTGCCAGCTCACCCACTATGACAGGATTCTCTGGAAACACCATATATTTT
once	TRBD1	TRBV6-1	TRBJ2-2	CASNRQGRNTGELFF	TGTGCCAGCAATAGACAGGGTCGGAACACCGGGGAGCTGTTTTTT